A single sample is the source of the 24 T cell receptor beta chains below, sequenced in a study of T cell responses to AZD1222 COVID-19 vaccine. Clones were read by immunoSEQ multiplex PCR, and TCRdb kept only the in-frame ones, dropping some. The repertoire has over 150,000 clones, about 87% of them found once; the top ten carry 2.5% to 4%. The sample here was peripheral blood, taken on day 0 of AZD1222 vaccination. These receptor sequences come from an adult in good health.

The chain is built from TRBV5-1 and TRBJ1-1; weak D call: TRBD1 (5 bases). The CDR3 consists of 14 residues. CDR1 and CDR2 from the germline V gene are SGHRS and YFSETQ. V was clipped by 0 bases and J by 4 bases, with 10 bases between them. CDR3 protein: CASSLVRVGTEAFF. The CDR3 DNA reads as TGCGCCAGCAGCTTGGTCAGGGTTGGCACTGAAGCTTTCTTT.

The chain links TRBV27 to TRBJ2-5; D gene uncertain. The CDR3 is 14 amino acids. V gave up 6 bases and J gave up 4 bases, with 15 bases separating them. Germline CDR1 reads MNHEY; CDR2 reads SMNVEV (reference sequence). CDR3 sequence reads: CASRSGWVGETQYF. The CDR3 DNA sequence: TGTGCCAGCAGATCTGGATGGGTCGGAGAGACCCAGTACTTC.

V and J are TRBV27 and TRBJ2-4, with D perhaps matching TRBD2 (7 bases). Trimming shortened V by 6 bases and J by 4 bases, and 13 bases separated the two germline ends. Germline V CDR1 and CDR2: MNHEY, SMNVEV (reference sequence). There are 14 residues in the CDR3. CDR3 amino acids: CASRLRGGKNIQYF. For the CDR3, the DNA is TGTGCCAGCAGACTGAGGGGGGGGAAAAACATTCAGTACTTC.

The J gene is TRBJ1-1, the V gene TRBV4-3; D is perhaps TRBD1 (5 bases). This CDR3 comprises 11 residues. Trimming removed 4 bases from V and 6 bases from J, with 6 bases in between. From germline, CDR1 is LGHNA and CDR2 YSLEER. CDR3 amino acids: CASSLGAEAFF. CDR3 DNA sequence: TGCGCCAGCAGCCTGGGGGCTGAAGCTTTCTTT.

The chain links TRBV5-1 to TRBJ2-7, with D tentatively TRBD1 (6 bases). The CDR3 contains 14 residues. V dropped 4 bases and J dropped 10 bases, with 21 bases sitting between them. CDR1 is SGHRS and CDR2 is YFSETQ in the germline V gene. CDR3 residues: CASSPTDQGKFQYF. The CDR3 DNA reads as TGCGCCAGCAGCCCTACTGACCAGGGGAAGTTTCAGTACTTC.

This sequence joins TRBV18 and TRBJ1-6; D perhaps matches TRBD1 (5 bases). Germline loops: CDR1 KGHSH, CDR2 LQKENI. The CDR3 contains 13 residues. Trimming removed 1 base from V and 8 bases from J, with 6 bases in between. The CDR3 reads CASSPQTDSPLHF. CDR3 in DNA: TGTGCCAGCTCACCACAGACAGATTCACCCCTCCACTTT.

The chain couples TRBV5-4 to TRBJ2-5; 8 nucleotides align to TRBD1. V shed 0 bases, J shed 4 bases, and the junction held 5 bases outside the gene matches. Germline-derived CDR1 and CDR2 are SGHNT and YYREEE (reference sequence). The CDR3 contains 15 residues. CDR3 in DNA: TGTGCCAGCAGCTTGGTTCAGGGGGCAGGAGAGACCCAGTACTTC. It encodes CASSLVQGAGETQYF.

V and J are TRBV14 and TRBJ1-4; TRBD1 is a possible D gene (5 bases). This CDR3 is 12 amino acids long. CDR1 SGHDN and CDR2 FVKESK come from the germline V gene. V was trimmed by 5 bases and J by 8 bases, leaving 9 bases between them. CDR3 loop: CASSNQGEKLFF. In DNA form, the CDR3 reads TGTGCCAGCAGCAACCAGGGAGAAAAACTGTTTTTT.

This chain links TRBV6-1 with TRBJ2-7, with D possibly being TRBD2 (5 bases). The CDR3 is made up of 13 amino acids. Trimming took 2 bases from V and 5 from J, leaving 10 bases between them. Germline V gene sequence: CDR1 MNHNS, CDR2 SASEGT. The CDR3 reads CASSELRGNEQYF. CDR3 coding DNA: TGTGCCAGCAGTGAACTCCGAGGGAACGAGCAGTACTTC.

V and J are TRBV3-1 (or the pseudogene TRBV3-2) and TRBJ2-7; possibly TRBD1 or TRBD2 for D (5 bases each). The CDR3 covers 14 residues. Between the trimmed V and J ends, which lost 3 bases and 7 bases, there was a span of 16 bases. The germline V gene has CDR1 LGHDT and CDR2 YNNKEL (reference sequence). The CDR3 DNA reads as TGTGCCAGCAGCCAGATACCCCGAGGGGTTGAGCAGTACTTC. Its protein product is CASSQIPRGVEQYF.

The chain couples TRBV10-1 to TRBJ1-1, with a possible D match to TRBD1 (6 bases). The CDR3 loop spans 14 amino acids. CDR1 is WNHNN and CDR2 is SYGVQD in the germline V gene (reference sequence). V lost 1 base, J lost 10 bases, and 16 bases lay in between. The CDR3 spells CASSEFSRGGRAFF. CDR3 DNA: TGCGCCAGCAGTGAGTTCAGCAGGGGCGGACGAGCTTTCTTT.

The chain links TRBV9 to TRBJ1-5, with TRBD1 identical over 7 bases. The CDR3 has 15 amino acids. CDR1 is SGDLS, CDR2 YYNGEE, per germline. The ends lost 4 bases at V and 7 bases at J; junction bases unmatched: 11. The CDR3: CASSPGQGDNQPQHF. CDR3 DNA sequence: TGTGCCAGCAGCCCGGGGCAGGGGGACAACCAGCCCCAGCATTTT. Full variable domain (remainder filled in from reference TRBV9 and TRBJ1-5): DSGVTQTPKHLITATGQRVTLRCSPRSGDLSVYWYQQSLDQGLQFLIQYYNGEERAKGNILERFSAQQFPDLHSELNLSSLELGDSALYFCASSPGQGDNQPQHFGDGTRLSIL.

The chain joins TRBV25-1 to TRBJ1-1; unclear D gene. V was pared by 9 bases and J by 0 bases, with 11 bases between. This CDR3 has 13 amino acids. The germline V gene encodes CDR1 MGHDK and CDR2 SYGVNS. The CDR3 DNA sequence: TGTGCCAGTGGTGGGCGGATGAACACTGAAGCTTTCTTT. Its protein is CASGGRMNTEAFF.

The chain links TRBV7-6 to TRBJ2-7, with 7 nucleotides matching TRBD1. The ends lost 5 bases at V and 5 bases at J; junction bases unmatched: 6. Germline V gene lookup returns CDR1 SGHVS and CDR2 FNYEAQ. The CDR3 sequence is 13 residues long. Written as DNA, the CDR3 is TGTGCCAGCAGCAGGGGGCCTGGTAACGAGCAGTACTTC. Residues: CASSRGPGNEQYF.

The chain has TRBV11-2 and TRBJ2-1; 7 bases are shared with TRBD1. Germline values: CDR1 SGHAT, CDR2 FQNNGV. V was pared by 3 bases and J by 0 bases, with 2 bases of the junction left unmatched. The CDR3 consists of 15 residues. The CDR3 is CASSLRTGSYNEQFF. The CDR3 coding sequence is TGTGCCAGCAGCTTGAGGACAGGCTCCTACAATGAGCAGTTCTTC.

The chain is built from TRBV3-1 (or the pseudogene TRBV3-2) and TRBJ1-2; D gene uncertain. V was trimmed by 0 bases and J by 8 bases, leaving 13 bases between them. Per germline, CDR1 LGHDT and CDR2 YNNKEL (reference sequence). This CDR3 is built from 14 residues. CDR3 coding DNA: TGTGCCAGCAGCCAAGATCCTACCACGGGAGGCTACACCTTC. This sequence encodes CASSQDPTTGGYTF.

The rearrangement joins TRBV18 to TRBJ1-2; 7 nucleotides agree with TRBD1. Unmatched junction bases numbered 3, after V lost 2 bases and J lost 3 bases. The CDR3 sequence is 14 residues long. Germline V gene data show CDR1 as KGHSH and CDR2 as LQKENI. The CDR3 sequence: CASSPRQGDYGYTF. The CDR3 DNA reads TGTGCCAGCTCACCAAGACAGGGAGACTATGGCTACACCTTC. Filled out from reference TRBV18 and TRBJ1-2, the complete variable domain reads NAGVMQNPRHLVRRRGQEARLRCSPMKGHSHVYWYRQLPEEGLKFMVYLQKENIIDESGMPKERFSAEFPKEGPSILRIQQVVRGDSAAYFCASSPRQGDYGYTFGSGTRLTVV.

This clone was picked up one time. This rearrangement joins TRBV4-3 to TRBJ2-5, with D perhaps being TRBD1 or TRBD2 (5 bases each). The germline V gene has CDR1 LGHNA and CDR2 YSLEER. The CDR3 contains 15 residues. Trimming took 0 bases from V and 1 from J, leaving 9 bases between them. The CDR3 region has the DNA TGCGCCAGCAGCCAAGATCCGAGGGGCCAAGAGACCCAGTACTTC. Translated, it gives CASSQDPRGQETQYF.

This chain uses TRBV28 with TRBJ2-2, with D perhaps matching TRBD1 or TRBD2 (5 bases each). CDR1 MDHEN and CDR2 SYDVKM come from the germline V gene. V lost 10 bases and J lost 0, with 18 bases in between. The CDR3 is 16 amino acids. DNA of the CDR3: TGTGCCACCTACCGGGACGCACTAACGAACACCGGGGAGCTGTTTTTT. Translated: CATYRDALTNTGELFF. Supplemented by reference TRBV28 and TRBJ2-2, the full variable domain reads DVKVTQSSRYLVKRTGEKVFLECVQDMDHENMFWYRQDPGLGLRLIYFSYDVKMKEKGDIPEGYSVSREKKERFSLILESASTNQTSMYLCATYRDALTNTGELFFGEGSRLTVL.

The V gene is TRBV19, the J gene TRBJ2-2, with D uncertain. Germline assignment: CDR1 LNHDA and CDR2 SQIVND (reference sequence). This CDR3 has 13 amino acids. The V end was cut by 3 bases, the J end by 4 bases, with 6 bases between. The CDR3 spells CASSMQFTGELFF. In DNA form, the CDR3 reads TGTGCCAGTAGTATGCAGTTCACCGGGGAGCTGTTTTTT.

CDR3 residues: CATSRGGQGGDEQYF. The CDR3 DNA sequence: TGTGCCACCAGCAGAGGGGGACAGGGAGGAGACGAGCAGTACTTC. The chain carries TRBV15 and TRBJ2-7; 9 bases fit TRBD1. This CDR3 contains 15 residues. CDR1 LNHNV and CDR2 YYDKDF come from the germline V gene (reference sequence). V shed 1 base and J 5 bases; nucleotides not matched to a gene: 6. Variable domain in full (rest from reference TRBV15 and TRBJ2-7): DAMVIQNPRYQVTQFGKPVTLSCSQTLNHNVMYWYQQKSSQAPKLLFHYYDKDFNNEADTPDNFQSRRPNTSFCFLDIRSPGLGDTAMYLCATSRGGQGGDEQYFGPGTRLTVT.

This rearrangement joins TRBV6-2 or TRBV6-3 to TRBJ2-4; D ambiguous. Per the germline V gene, CDR1 is MNHEY and CDR2 is SVGEGT. V shed 5 bases and J shed 0 bases, with 8 bases lying between them. CDR3 length equals 14 residues. The CDR3 region has the DNA TGTGCCAGCAGTAGTCCCCTAGCCAAAAACATTCAGTACTTC. Translating gives CASSSPLAKNIQYF.

This rearrangement joins TRBV11-2 to TRBJ2-7; D unclear. The CDR3 extends over 15 amino acids. V was cut by 0 bases and J by 3 bases, with 12 bases left in between. Germline CDR1 and CDR2: SGHAT and FQNNGV. DNA for the CDR3: TGTGCCAGCAGCTTAGATCGCCCAAACTACTACGAGCAGTACTTC. Protein sequence: CASSLDRPNYYEQYF. The full variable domain, rest sourced from reference TRBV11-2 and TRBJ2-7, is EAGVAQSPRYKIIEKRQSVAFWCNPISGHATLYWYQQILGQGPKLLIQFQNNGVVDDSQLPKDRFSAERLKGVDSTLKIQPAKLEDSAVYLCASSLDRPNYYEQYFGPGTRLTVT.

The chain is built from TRBV5-1 and TRBJ2-1, with TRBD2 identical over 11 bases. Trimming cost V 5 bases and J 2 bases; bases outside gene matches: 12. Germline CDR1 SGHRS, CDR2 YFSETQ. This CDR3 is 18 amino acids long. The CDR3 sequence: CASRLRLAGGSTYNEQFF. For the CDR3, the DNA is TGCGCCAGCAGGTTGAGGCTAGCGGGGGGTTCCACCTACAATGAGCAGTTCTTC. The whole variable domain, remainder taken from reference TRBV5-1 and TRBJ2-1, is KAGVTQTPRYLIKTRGQQVTLSCSPISGHRSVSWYQQTPGQGLQFLFEYFSETQRNKGNFPGRFSGRQFSNSRSEMNVSTLELGDSALYLCASRLRLAGGSTYNEQFFGPGTRLTVL.